Below, 25 T cell receptor beta chains from the same sample are listed, as sequenced in a study of CD8 T cell repertoires and HIV-1 epitope variants. Sequenced by immunoSEQ multiplex PCR; TCRdb stores in-frame clones only, minus some. The sample holds 6,000 to 9,000 clones; around 64% are singletons and the top ten take 40% to 55%. No cognate antigen is known for these TCRs. The sample taken for sequencing was cultured CD8+ T cells derived from PBMCs. The receptors shown here come from a male donor with HIV.

V usage is TRBV7-6 and J usage is TRBJ2-5; 7 nucleotides agree with TRBD1. The length of the CDR3 is 14 residues. The V and J ends lost 5 bases and 1 base, in that order; junction bases with no gene match: 4. Germline CDR1 is SGHVS and CDR2 is FNYEAQ. DNA of the CDR3: TGTGCCAGCAGCGTATGGACAGGCCAAGAGACCCAGTACTTC. It yields the protein CASSVWTGQETQYF.

The chain is built from TRBV15 and TRBJ2-1; D is possibly TRBD1 or TRBD2 (5 bases each). CDR3 length equals 13 residues. Trimming took 1 base from V and 9 from J, leaving 10 bases between them. Germline CDR1 is LNHNV and CDR2 is YYDKDF (reference sequence). CDR3 region: CATSRAGGPEQFF. CDR3 bases: TGTGCCACCAGCAGAGCTGGGGGTCCTGAGCAGTTCTTC.

In its sample, this clone was seen a few times. V usage is TRBV4-1 and J usage is TRBJ1-4, with D unresolved. The length of the CDR3 is 14 residues. CDR1 and CDR2 from the germline V gene are MGHRA and YSYEKL. Trimming took off 6 bases at V and 7 bases at J, with 15 bases between the two ends. CDR3 residues: CASSPRFLSEKLFF. The CDR3 region has the DNA TGCGCCAGCAGTCCAAGATTCCTAAGTGAAAAACTGTTTTTT.

The chain joins TRBV14 to TRBJ1-1; D is undetermined. Germline CDR1 and CDR2: SGHDN and FVKESK. This CDR3 has 13 amino acids. Between the trimmed V and J ends, which lost 4 bases and 1 base, there was a span of 7 bases. The CDR3 sequence: CASSLGWNTEAFF. The CDR3 coding sequence is TGTGCCAGCAGCCTGGGGTGGAACACTGAAGCTTTCTTT.

The V gene is TRBV5-4, the J gene TRBJ2-7, with D hard to call. The germline V gene encodes CDR1 SGHNT and CDR2 YYREEE (reference sequence). V lost 1 base, J lost 2 bases, and 4 bases lay in between. The CDR3 loop spans 12 amino acids. CDR3 loop: CASSLHTYEQYF. The CDR3 DNA reads as TGTGCCAGCAGCTTGCACACCTACGAGCAGTACTTC.

This chain connects TRBV29-1 to TRBJ1-3, with TRBD1 matching over 7 bases. The CDR3 sequence is 14 residues long. Unmatched junction bases numbered 6, after V lost 4 bases and J lost 3 bases. Germline V lookup: CDR1 SQVTM, CDR2 ANQGSEA. CDR3 DNA sequence: TGCAGCGTTGGTGGAGGGGGCTTTGGAAACACCATATATTTT. Translated: CSVGGGGFGNTIYF.

The sample holds a few counts of this clone. The chain links TRBV10-3 to TRBJ2-7; perhaps TRBD2 as D (6 bases). There are 14 residues in the CDR3. Trimming stripped 3 bases from V and 5 bases from J, with 14 bases between. Germline CDR1 reads ENHRY; CDR2 reads SYGVKD. Written as DNA, the CDR3 is TGTGCCATCAGTGATATCGGGGGTCCCCACGAGCAGTACTTC. Encoded protein: CAISDIGGPHEQYF.

This clone has only a few counts. V gene TRBV28 combines with J gene TRBJ2-2, with D unclear. The V gene lost 8 bases and the J gene lost 6 bases, with 10 bases spanning the gap. Looked up from germline, CDR1 is MDHEN and CDR2 is SYDVKM. The CDR3 consists of 12 residues. The CDR3 is CASGLSAGELFF. The CDR3 coding sequence is TGTGCCAGCGGGTTGTCTGCCGGGGAGCTGTTTTTT.

This clone was observed once. The V and J genes are TRBV9 and TRBJ2-5; 11 nucleotides agree with TRBD2. Trimming removed 2 bases from V and 4 bases from J; junction bases left unmatched: 7. Germline assignment: CDR1 SGDLS and CDR2 YYNGEE. This CDR3 has 16 amino acids. CDR3 nucleotide sequence: TGTGCCAGCAGCGTGAGTTCTAGCGGGGGGAGAGAGACCCAGTACTTC. This sequence encodes CASSVSSSGGRETQYF.

The chain uses TRBV7-6 and TRBJ2-3, with TRBD2 matching over 9 bases. Germline V gene data show CDR1 as SGHVS and CDR2 as FNYEAQ. The ends lost 7 bases at V and 3 bases at J; junction bases unmatched: 8. This CDR3 has 15 amino acids. The CDR3 nucleotides read TGTGCCAGCACCCTGAGCGGGGGGCAAACAGATACGCAGTATTTT. It encodes CASTLSGGQTDTQYF.

V gene TRBV7-9 combines with J gene TRBJ2-3; 9 positions agree with TRBD1. Trimming removed 1 base from V and 2 bases from J; junction bases left unmatched: 7. Germline V gives CDR1 SEHNR, CDR2 FQNEAQ (reference sequence). CDR3 length: 17 amino acids. The DNA for the CDR3 is TGTGCCAGCAGCTTAGTAGGTGGGACAGGGCCCACAGATACGCAGTATTTT. Protein product: CASSLVGGTGPTDTQYF.

This clone was seen more than once but under ten times. This chain joins TRBV13 and TRBJ1-2, with TRBD1 matching 8 bases. V lost 5 bases and J lost 5; bases outside the gene matches: 7. Germline assignment: CDR1 PRHDT and CDR2 FYEKMQ (reference sequence). This CDR3 comprises 14 residues. CDR3 DNA sequence: TGTGCCAGCAGCCCAGGGACAGGTATATATGGCTACACCTTC. Its protein product is CASSPGTGIYGYTF.

This clone appeared a few times. V usage is TRBV19 and J usage is TRBJ2-2, with D unclear. Germline V gives CDR1 LNHDA, CDR2 SQIVND (reference sequence). This CDR3 has 13 residues. V shed 5 bases and J shed 4 bases, with 8 bases lying between them. CDR3 coding DNA: TGTGCCAGTAGTCACGGGTTCACCGGGGAGCTGTTTTTT. Amino acid sequence: CASSHGFTGELFF.

The rearrangement uses TRBV11-2 and TRBJ2-7, with D perhaps matching TRBD2 (5 bases). The V gene's germline CDR1 is SGHAT and CDR2 FQNNGV. The V and J ends lost 3 bases and 5 bases respectively, with 14 bases between them. The CDR3 contains 14 residues. In nucleotides, the CDR3 is TGTGCCAGCAGCTTGGCCCTTATTAGCGACGAGCAGTACTTC. Its protein is CASSLALISDEQYF.

This chain joins TRBV5-4 and TRBJ1-1; perhaps TRBD1 as D (6 bases). The CDR3 extends over 14 amino acids. With 0 bases removed from V and 1 base from J, the gap between germline ends came to 7 bases. Germline CDR1 SGHNT, CDR2 YYREEE (reference sequence). CDR3 coding DNA: TGTGCCAGCAGCTTGGAGGGACAGAACACTGAAGCTTTCTTT. It codes for CASSLEGQNTEAFF.

The V call is TRBV30, the J call TRBJ2-7, with D tentatively TRBD1 (6 bases). V was pared by 2 bases and J by 0 bases, with 11 bases between. In germline, CDR1 is GTSNPN, CDR2 SVGIG (reference sequence). The CDR3 is 14 residues long. CDR3 DNA sequence: TGTGCCTGGAGTAGACAGGAGAGCTCCTACGAGCAGTACTTC. It codes for CAWSRQESSYEQYF.

This clone has just a few counts. J is TRBJ2-5 and V is TRBV5-1; the D gene could be TRBD1 or TRBD2 (5 bases each). Germline V gene sequence: CDR1 SGHRS, CDR2 YFSETQ. This CDR3 has 15 residues. The germline V and J ends were trimmed by 4 bases and 5 bases, with 18 bases remaining between them. This CDR3 reads CASSEGRSSWETQYF. In DNA form, the CDR3 reads TGCGCCAGCAGCGAGGGACGGAGTAGTTGGGAGACCCAGTACTTC.

The table lists this clone with a few counts. V gene TRBV6-5 combines with J gene TRBJ1-1, with unresolved D. Per the germline V gene, CDR1 is MNHEY and CDR2 is SVGAGI. Trimming removed 0 bases at V and 3 bases at J, with 5 bases between. This CDR3 has 13 residues. This CDR3 is CASSYSPYTEAFF. The CDR3 nucleotides read TGTGCCAGCAGTTACTCCCCCTACACTGAAGCTTTCTTT.

This clone was recorded a few times. CDR3 nucleotides: TGTGCCAGTAGGTGGCGGGGGGACGTGAGCTCCTACAATGAGCAGTTCTTC. This encodes CASRWRGDVSSYNEQFF. This chain uses TRBV19 with TRBJ2-1; TRBD2 agrees at 8 bases. J lost 0 bases, V lost 6 bases, and 10 bases had no gene match. Germline V gene data show CDR1 as LNHDA and CDR2 as SQIVND (reference sequence). CDR3 length equals 17 residues.

This sequence joins TRBV10-1 and TRBJ2-2; D possibly uses TRBD1 or TRBD2 (5 bases each). V gave up 1 base and J gave up 4 bases, with 7 bases separating them. Germline loops: CDR1 WNHNN, CDR2 SYGVQD (reference sequence). The CDR3 contains 14 residues. The CDR3 loop is CASSEFGGTGELFF. In DNA form, the CDR3 reads TGCGCCAGCAGTGAGTTTGGGGGCACCGGGGAGCTGTTTTTT.

This clone has only a few counts. This chain links TRBV5-1 with TRBJ2-3; D possibly matches TRBD1 or TRBD2 (5 bases each). V shed 4 bases and J shed 3 bases, with 18 bases lying between them. Germline V gene data show CDR1 as SGHRS and CDR2 as YFSETQ. This CDR3 comprises 16 residues. The chain's CDR3 is CASSPGGSRSTDTQYF. DNA for the CDR3: TGCGCCAGCAGCCCTGGGGGATCCCGGAGTACAGATACGCAGTATTTT.

V gene TRBV27 combines with J gene TRBJ2-7; TRBD2 might be the D (6 bases). Trimming left V 2 bases short and J 1 base short, with 6 bases between. CDR1 MNHEY and CDR2 SMNVEV come from the germline V gene (reference sequence). The CDR3 extends over 13 amino acids. The CDR3 bases are TGTGCCAGCAGTTTAGGAGGGTCCTACGAGCAGTACTTC. Protein: CASSLGGSYEQYF.

This chain's CDR3 is CASSLDRAGAKNIQYF. The DNA for the CDR3 is TGTGCCAGCAGCTTAGACAGGGCAGGTGCCAAAAACATTCAGTACTTC. The chain carries TRBV5-4 and TRBJ2-4; 7 nucleotides agree with TRBD1. Germline V gene sequence: CDR1 SGHNT, CDR2 YYREEE (reference sequence). V trimming: 2 bases; J trimming: 1 base; junction bases outside the gene matches: 6. This CDR3 region has 16 residues. Full variable domain (outside the CDR3, taken from reference TRBV5-4 and TRBJ2-4): ETGVTQSPTHLIKTRGQQVTLRCSSQSGHNTVSWYQQALGQGPQFIFQYYREEENGRGNFPPRFSGLQFPNYSSELNVNALELDDSALYLCASSLDRAGAKNIQYFGAGTRLSVL.

This clone occurred a few times. The chain links TRBV29-1 to TRBJ1-1; D remains unclear. CDR1 SQVTM and CDR2 ANQGSEA come from the germline V gene. The V end was cut by 2 bases, the J end by 1 base, with 5 bases between. CDR3 length equals 12 residues. In DNA, the CDR3 is TGCAGCGTTGAATCAGAGAACACTGAAGCTTTCTTT. Its translation: CSVESENTEAFF.

The V gene is TRBV27, the J gene TRBJ2-4; D remains unclear. V lost 8 bases, J lost 4 bases, and 3 bases lay in between. Germline V gene data show CDR1 as MNHEY and CDR2 as SMNVEV (reference sequence). The CDR3 totals 10 residues. The CDR3, as DNA: TGTGCCAGCGGAAAAAACATTCAGTACTTC. It codes for CASGKNIQYF.